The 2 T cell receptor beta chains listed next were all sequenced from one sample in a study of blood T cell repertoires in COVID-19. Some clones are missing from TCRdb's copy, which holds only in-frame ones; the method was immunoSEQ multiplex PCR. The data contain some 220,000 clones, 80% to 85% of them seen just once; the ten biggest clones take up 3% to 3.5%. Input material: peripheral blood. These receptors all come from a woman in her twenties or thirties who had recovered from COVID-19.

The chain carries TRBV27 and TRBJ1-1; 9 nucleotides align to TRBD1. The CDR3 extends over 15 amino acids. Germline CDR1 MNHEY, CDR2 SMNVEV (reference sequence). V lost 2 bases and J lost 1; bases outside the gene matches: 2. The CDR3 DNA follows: TGTGCCAGCAGTTTAAGGGGACAGGGGAACACTGAAGCTTTCTTT. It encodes CASSLRGQGNTEAFF.

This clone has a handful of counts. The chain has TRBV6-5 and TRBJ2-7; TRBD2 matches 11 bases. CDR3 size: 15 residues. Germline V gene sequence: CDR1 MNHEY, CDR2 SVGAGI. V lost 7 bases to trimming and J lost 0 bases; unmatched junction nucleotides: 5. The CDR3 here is CASNRLAGNSYEQYF. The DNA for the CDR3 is TGTGCCAGCAATCGACTAGCGGGGAACTCCTACGAGCAGTACTTC.